This T cell receptor (beta chain) is drawn from a study of beta chain features in type 1 diabetes. Study-wide findings and caveats: A moderate, significant TCRB CDR3 shortening appeared in type 1 diabetes across four CD4+ subsets. Patients showed naive, central memory and Treg TCRB repertoires that appeared more similar than those of healthy donors.

CD4+ naive, central memory, regulatory and stem cell-like memory cells were sorted via CD45RO/CCR7/CD25/CD127/CD95/CD27. The isolated RNA, all of it, was reverse transcribed, so expressed TCRB transcripts were what got sequenced. The average output of naive, central memory and regulatory T cell samples was approximately 3.6 million reads. Profiling relied on immunoSEQ multiplex PCR, and the TCRdb table lists in-frame clones only, not all of them. The profile shows over 700,000 clones, roughly a sixth of them singletons. Per the germline V gene, CDR1 is SGHTA and CDR2 is FQGNSA. J was trimmed by 5 bases and V by 5 bases; bases with no gene match: 10. The CDR3 totals 15 residues. Concerning this clone itself: What it binds is not known.

V usage is TRBV7-2 and J usage is TRBJ2-7, with 9 bases matching TRBD1. The sequence was collected from a woman in her late teens or twenties in good health. The sample was naive CD4+ T cells from blood. CDR3 bases: TGTGCCAGCAGCACCAACCTGGGACAGGGCGACGAGCAGTACTTC. As protein: CASSTNLGQGDEQYF.